This is a list of T cell receptor beta chains from one sample in a study of T cell responses to AZD1222 COVID-19 vaccine. The protocol was immunoSEQ multiplex PCR, while the TCRdb copy is restricted to in-frame clones and leaves out a portion. The data show about 86,000 clones, 78% seen once. Sequencing used peripheral blood, obtained on day 0 of AZD1222 vaccination. These receptors came from an adult in good health. Both conserved end residues are part of each CDR3. The D gene is left open where the match is weak. Clone size is given for some rows only: seen once, a few or many times, or a class if the clone is expanded.

cdr3_aa,cdr3_nt,d_call,v_call,j_call,clone_size
CASSYRTGNEQFF,TGTGCCAGCAGTTACCGGACAGGGAATGAGCAGTTCTTC,TRBD1,TRBV6-5,TRBJ2-1,once
CATSSQAGLAGSNEQFF,TGTGCCACCAGCAGCCAGGCGGGACTAGCGGGATCTAATGAGCAGTTCTTC,TRBD2,TRBV15,TRBJ2-1,-
CASSLWGTDTQYF,TGTGCCAGCAGTTTATGGGGCACAGATACGCAGTATTTT,-,TRBV28,TRBJ2-3,-
CASSETRDGELFF,TGTGCCAGTAGTGAGACCCGAGACGGGGAGCTGTTTTTT,-,TRBV19,TRBJ2-2,-
CVRSYKNLQGRNYGYTF,TGTGTCAGAAGTTACAAGAACTTACAGGGACGGAACTATGGCTACACCTTC,-,TRBV7-5,TRBJ1-2,-
CASSQVSRGETQYF,TGTGCCAGCAGCCAAGTTTCCAGGGGTGAGACCCAGTACTTC,-,TRBV3-1/TRBV3-2,TRBJ2-5,-
CSASEKAFF,TGCAGTGCCAGTGAGAAAGCTTTCTTT,-,TRBV20-1,TRBJ1-1,-
CAISDNNRGNEKLFF,TGTGCCATCAGTGACAATAATCGGGGTAATGAAAAACTGTTTTTT,-,TRBV10-3,TRBJ1-4,-
CASSFSQDIAQYF,TGTGCCAGCAGCTTTTCTCAGGATATTGCGCAGTATTTT,-,TRBV7-2,TRBJ2-3,-
CASSLVAGANEKLFF,TGCGCCAGCAGCTTGGTGGCAGGAGCTAATGAAAAACTGTTTTTT,-,TRBV5-1,TRBJ1-4,-
CASSPVPQESEQFF,TGTGCCAGCAGCCCGGTCCCCCAGGAGAGTGAGCAGTTCTTC,-,TRBV14,TRBJ2-1,-
CASSFDGIQETQYF,TGCGCCAGCAGCTTTGACGGAATCCAAGAGACCCAGTACTTC,-,TRBV5-1,TRBJ2-5,-
CATSDDTANTGELFF,TGTGCCACCAGTGACGACACCGCGAACACCGGGGAGCTGTTTTTT,-,TRBV24-1,TRBJ2-2,-
CASSLAQTGELFF,TGTGCCAGCAGCTTGGCACAGACCGGGGAGCTGTTTTTT,-,TRBV5-4,TRBJ2-2,-
CASSLGSTDTQYF,TGTGCCAGCAGCTTGGGTAGCACAGATACGCAGTATTTT,-,TRBV3-1/TRBV3-2,TRBJ2-3,-
CASSRSGAGGYEQYF,TGTGCCAGCAGTCGATCGGGGGCGGGAGGATACGAGCAGTACTTC,TRBD2,TRBV27,TRBJ2-7,-
CASSHTRSSTDTQYF,TGTGCCAGCAGCCATACTAGAAGTAGCACAGATACGCAGTATTTT,-,TRBV14,TRBJ2-3,-
CASNRGAGETQYF,TGTGCCAGCAACCGGGGGGCCGGGGAGACCCAGTACTTC,-,TRBV9,TRBJ2-5,-
CASSLPRDLALRYTQYF,TGTGCCAGCAGTTTACCTCGGGACTTGGCACTAAGATATACGCAGTATTTT,-,TRBV28,TRBJ2-3,-
CASSKPREWPYNEQFF,TGTGCCAGCAGCAAACCCCGGGAATGGCCCTACAATGAGCAGTTCTTC,-,TRBV21-1,TRBJ2-1,-
CASSLGSYNEQFF,TGTGCCAGCAGCTTAGGTTCCTACAATGAGCAGTTCTTC,-,TRBV7-9,TRBJ2-1,-
CASSPGAADTQYF,TGTGCCAGCAGCCCAGGAGCTGCAGATACGCAGTATTTT,-,TRBV3-1/TRBV3-2,TRBJ2-3,few
CASSTRLAGGNEQFF,TGTGCCAGCAGCACTCGACTAGCGGGAGGGAATGAGCAGTTCTTC,TRBD2,TRBV3-1/TRBV3-2,TRBJ2-1,-
CASSWTGDGYTF,TGTGCCAGCAGTTGGACAGGGGACGGCTACACCTTC,TRBD1,TRBV25-1,TRBJ1-2,-
CASRQAGGHYNEQFF,TGTGCCAGCAGACAAGCGGGAGGCCACTACAATGAGCAGTTCTTC,TRBD2,TRBV27,TRBJ2-1,-
CASRTGTANSGANVLTF,TGTGCCAGCAGAACCGGGACAGCTAACTCTGGGGCCAACGTCCTGACTTTC,TRBD1,TRBV7-9,TRBJ2-6,-
CASSESSGANVLTF,TGTGCCAGCAGTGAAAGCTCTGGGGCCAACGTCCTGACTTTC,-,TRBV27,TRBJ2-6,once
CASISGQGFTEAFF,TGTGCCAGCATCTCAGGACAGGGGTTCACTGAAGCTTTCTTT,TRBD1,TRBV28,TRBJ1-1,-
CASSIVGLAGELFF,TGTGCCAGTAGTATAGTAGGGTTGGCCGGGGAGCTGTTTTTT,-,TRBV19,TRBJ2-2,-
CASSYQTPNTGELFF,TGTGCCAGCAGCTACCAGACTCCGAACACCGGGGAGCTGTTTTTT,-,TRBV6-4,TRBJ2-2,-